This paragraph reports one T cell receptor (beta chain). The data were taken from a study of control samples from healthy donors and cancer patients. The repertoire was sequenced with immunoSEQ multiplex PCR; TCRdb's copy has only in-frame clones and lacks some. Of roughly 150,000 clones in the sample, over 90% were seen once. This CDR3 contains 16 residues. CDR1 is SGHNT and CDR2 is YYREEE in the germline V gene (reference sequence). With 4 bases clipped from V and 7 bases from J, the junction kept 11 bases outside the gene matches. The specimen sequenced was blood. The source of this sequence is a man aged 45-65 years in good health. This chain links TRBV5-4 with TRBJ1-4, with 9 bases matching TRBD1. The CDR3 loop is CASSLKLQGAGEKLFF. For the CDR3, the DNA is TGTGCCAGCAGCCTAAAACTACAGGGGGCCGGTGAAAAACTGTTTTTT.